This TCR beta chain comes out of a study of blood T cell repertoires in COVID-19. Study in general: The cDNA or gDNA used as material had been derived from T cells, B-cell-depleted T cells, or PBMCs.

Method: immunoSEQ multiplex PCR; TCRdb's copy keeps in-frame clones and lacks some. This sample has fewer than 200,000 clones, with around 88% found just once. This CDR3 has 13 residues. The V and J ends lost 3 bases and 4 bases, in that order; junction bases with no gene match: 3. Germline V gene lookup returns CDR1 DFQATT and CDR2 SNEGSKA (reference sequence). Cohort assignment relied on participant-reported clinical history. This receptor was obtained from a woman between 45 and 60 years old in a cohort exposed to, infected with or recovered from COVID-19 (not recorded which). Sequences were obtained from PBMCs or T cells enriched from blood (not recorded which). The genes are TRBV20-1 and TRBJ1-1; 9 positions match TRBD1. The CDR3 spells CSASSDRGTEAFF. The CDR3 DNA is TGCAGTGCTAGTTCGGACAGGGGCACTGAAGCTTTCTTT.